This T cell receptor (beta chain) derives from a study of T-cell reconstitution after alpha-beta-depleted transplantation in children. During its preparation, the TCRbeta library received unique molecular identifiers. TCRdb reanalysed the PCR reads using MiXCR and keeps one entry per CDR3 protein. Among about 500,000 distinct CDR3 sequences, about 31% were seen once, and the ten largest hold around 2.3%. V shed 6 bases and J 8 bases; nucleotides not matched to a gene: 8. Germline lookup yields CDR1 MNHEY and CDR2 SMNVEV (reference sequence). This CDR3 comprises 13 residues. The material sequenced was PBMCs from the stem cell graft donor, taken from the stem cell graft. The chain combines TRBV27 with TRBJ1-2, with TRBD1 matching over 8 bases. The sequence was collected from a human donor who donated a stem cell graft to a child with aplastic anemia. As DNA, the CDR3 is TGTGCCAGCAGGTCCAGGGGGCGTGAGGGCTACACCTTC. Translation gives CASRSRGREGYTF.